This T cell receptor beta chain was recovered during a study of blood T cell repertoires in COVID-19. Study-level background: PBMCs, B-cell-depleted T cells, or T cells provided the cDNA or gDNA that made up the material.

Assignment of participants to cohorts was predicated upon participant-reported clinical history. Per the authors' pipeline: Reference gene primer amplification yielded estimated nucleated cell counts. TCRdb's table, derived via immunoSEQ multiplex PCR, lists solely in-frame clones and lacks some. For V, J and clone size, that table is used; D and trimming come from the DNA. The sample lists approximately 180,000 clones, approximately 92% occurring once. This CDR3 contains 13 residues. Trimming took off 6 bases at V and 5 bases at J, with 8 bases between the two ends. This receptor was obtained from a woman aged 40 to 50 with acute COVID-19. The gene calls are TRBV12-3 or TRBV12-4 and TRBJ1-6, with a tentative D call TRBD1 (5 bases). Specimen: PBMCs or T cells enriched from blood (not recorded which). The CDR3 DNA sequence: TGTGCCAGCAGCGGACAAGATAATTCACCCCTCCACTTT. This encodes CASSGQDNSPLHF.